These 14 T cell receptor beta chains were all obtained from the same sample, sequenced in a study of early T cells in non-severe SARS-CoV-2 infection. MiXCR, run by TCRdb on the 5' RACE reads, gives a single entry per CDR3 protein. Among tens of thousands of distinct CDR3 sequences listed, under 5% were seen once. The sequenced material came from whole blood. The receptors here all came from an adult who was a healthcare worker with PCR-confirmed SARS-CoV-2 infection or an uninfected control (not recorded which).

This clonotype has ten or more counts. The CDR3 nucleotides read TGCAGTGCTAGAGGTCCCATGGAGGGACCCCCAGAGACCCAGTACTTC. This sequence encodes CSARGPMEGPPETQYF. The J gene is TRBJ2-5, the V gene TRBV20-1; TRBD2 is a possible D gene (6 bases). Looked up from germline, CDR1 is DFQATT and CDR2 is SNEGSKA (reference sequence). V dropped 1 base and J dropped 4 bases, with 19 bases sitting between them. The CDR3 spans 16 residues.

This clonotype was detected ten times or more. The chain recombines TRBV7-8 with TRBJ2-7; D may correspond to TRBD1 or TRBD2 (7 bases each). This CDR3 has 14 residues. Trimming left V 5 bases short and J 7 bases short, with 18 bases between. CDR1 and CDR2 from the germline V gene are SGHVS and FQNEAQ. CDR3 region: CASSPVQGGKEQYV. CDR3 sequence (DNA): TGTGCCAGCAGCCCAGTGCAGGGGGGGAAGGAGCAGTACGTC.

The J gene is TRBJ2-1, the V gene TRBV10-3; either TRBD1 or TRBD2 may supply D (5 bases each). The V end lost 0 bases, the J end lost 8 bases, and 14 bases lay between the germline ends. The CDR3 runs 15 residues. Germline lookup yields CDR1 ENHRY and CDR2 SYGVKD. The CDR3 here is CAISESLGEIYEQFF. As DNA, the CDR3 is TGTGCCATCAGTGAGTCGTTGGGGGAGATTTATGAGCAGTTCTTC.

This clonotype came up many times. This chain connects TRBV5-1 to TRBJ2-2, with 7 bases aligning to TRBD2. The CDR3 runs 16 residues. The V gene's germline CDR1 is SGHRS and CDR2 YFSETQ. The V and J ends lost 4 bases and 0 bases, in that order; junction bases with no gene match: 6. The DNA of the CDR3 is TGCGCCAGCAGCCCCACGCTAGCGGCGAACACCGGGGAGCTGTTTTTT. Amino acid sequence: CASSPTLAANTGELFF.

This clonotype was observed a few times. The chain recombines TRBV7-8 with TRBJ2-3; TRBD2 agrees at 15 bases. V trimming: 5 bases; J trimming: 5 bases; junction bases outside the gene matches: 5. The CDR3 loop spans 16 amino acids. CDR1 is SGHVS, CDR2 FQNEAQ, per germline. DNA of the CDR3: TGTGCCAGCAGCCCGGGACTAGCGGGAGGTCAAGATACGCAGTATTTT. It codes for CASSPGLAGGQDTQYF.

This clonotype showed up many times. The rearrangement uses TRBV10-3 and TRBJ2-3; perhaps TRBD2 as D (6 bases). The V gene lost 5 bases and the J gene lost 1 base, with 16 bases spanning the gap. In germline, CDR1 is ENHRY, CDR2 SYGVKD. The CDR3 consists of 16 residues. CDR3 in amino acids: CAISPSLASGTDTQYF. CDR3 in DNA: TGTGCCATCAGTCCCTCCTTGGCTAGCGGCACAGATACGCAGTATTTT.

This clonotype came up many times. The rearrangement joins TRBV5-1 to TRBJ2-2; either TRBD1 or TRBD2 may supply D (5 bases each). Trimming removed 6 bases from V and 4 bases from J, with 19 bases in between. The CDR3 contains 16 residues. Per the germline V gene, CDR1 is SGHRS and CDR2 is YFSETQ. The DNA for the CDR3 is TGCGCCAGCACCGGCGGTGGGGGATTTTCCACCGGGGAGCTGTTTTTT. Translating gives CASTGGGGFSTGELFF.

This clonotype has a count of ten or more. The chain recombines TRBV20-1 with TRBJ1-1; no clear D. Trimming shortened V by 3 bases and J by 1 base, and 9 bases separated the two germline ends. This CDR3 region has 13 residues. Germline V gene data show CDR1 as DFQATT and CDR2 as SNEGSKA (reference sequence). Written as DNA, the CDR3 is TGCAGTGCTAGTTGGCAACCGAACACTGAAGCTTTCTTT. It is translated as CSASWQPNTEAFF.

This clonotype was observed at least ten times. The V call is TRBV7-9, the J call TRBJ2-7; D unresolved. V gave up 6 bases and J gave up 3 bases, with 9 bases separating them. The CDR3 length is 12 residues. Germline V lookup: CDR1 SEHNR, CDR2 FQNEAQ (reference sequence). The CDR3 DNA follows: TGTGCCAGCAGATCCTCAGACTACGAGCAGTACTTC. Protein: CASRSSDYEQYF.

In its sample, this clonotype was seen many times. The chain recombines TRBV28 with TRBJ2-3; D is unclear. This CDR3 spans 15 amino acids. V lost 9 bases and J lost 0, with 16 bases in between. The germline CDR1 and CDR2 sequences are MDHEN and SYDVKM. The CDR3 nucleotides are TGTGCCAGTACATTGGGGTTAGCTAGCACAGATACGCAGTATTTT. This translates into CASTLGLASTDTQYF.

This clonotype was seen ten or more times. The V and J genes are TRBV14 and TRBJ2-1; 10 bases fit TRBD2. This CDR3 contains 16 residues. Germline values: CDR1 SGHDN, CDR2 FVKESK. J was trimmed by 0 bases and V by 7 bases; bases with no gene match: 6. CDR3 region: CASNHGLADSYNEQFF. CDR3 in DNA: TGTGCCAGCAACCATGGACTAGCGGACTCCTACAATGAGCAGTTCTTC.

The chain employs TRBV3-1 and TRBJ1-3; 8 nucleotides agree with TRBD1. Germline V lookup: CDR1 LGHDT, CDR2 YNNKEL (reference sequence). The CDR3 spans 15 residues. Trimming removed 4 bases from V and 8 bases from J; junction bases left unmatched: 10. CDR3 nucleotide sequence: TGTGCCAGCAGCCCCAGACAGGGGAGCTTGGACACCATATATTTT. Amino acids: CASSPRQGSLDTIYF.

Points on this clonotype: A much bigger clone sits one base away, suggesting this may be a read error. V gene TRBV11-2 combines with J gene TRBJ2-1; 8 nucleotides align to TRBD2. CDR3 length equals 15 residues. Trimming removed 5 bases from V and 4 bases from J; junction bases left unmatched: 7. Germline assignment: CDR1 SGHAT and CDR2 FQNNGV. The CDR3 nucleotides are TGTGCCAGCAGCGCCACTAGCGGAGATTACAATGAGCAGTTCTTC. This sequence encodes CASSATSGDYNEQFF.

The genes are TRBV28 and TRBJ2-7, with D possibly being TRBD1 (6 bases). Trimming cost V 8 bases and J 0 bases, with 14 bases left between them. Germline loops: CDR1 MDHEN, CDR2 SYDVKM. CDR3 length equals 14 residues. This CDR3 is CASGGGGSSYEQYF. The DNA of the CDR3 is TGTGCCAGCGGGGGCGGCGGTAGCTCCTACGAGCAGTACTTC.